This TCR beta chain was captured in a study of blood T cell repertoires in COVID-19. Turning to the study itself: Acute-phase and convalescent COVID-19 samples originated in the United States, Italy and Spain. T cells, B-cell-depleted T cells, or PBMCs supplied cDNA or gDNA.

Profiling relied on immunoSEQ multiplex PCR, and the TCRdb table lists in-frame clones only, not all of them. The sample yields about 130,000 clones, around 83% seen once. This CDR3 is built from 14 residues. V gave up 3 bases and J gave up 6 bases; unmatched junction bases: 8. The germline V gene encodes CDR1 SGHTA and CDR2 FQGNSA. The rearrangement uses TRBV7-2 and TRBJ2-7, with 7 bases fitting TRBD2. The sequence was collected from a man in his sixties with acute or convalescent COVID-19. The sequenced sample was peripheral blood. CDR3 protein: CASSLGPGGLEQYF. The CDR3 nucleotides are TGTGCCAGCAGCTTGGGCCCGGGGGGTCTCGAGCAGTACTTC.